This entry describes one T cell receptor (beta chain). Antigen: not known. CDR3 length: 14 amino acids. The V gene lost 3 bases and the J gene lost 3 bases, with 12 bases spanning the gap. The data derive from a study of blood T cells in healthy people across ages. The study, taken as a whole, reports: There were more naive CD4+ cells and higher diversity in long-lived donors than in aged donors.

The sample, about 9.7 milliliters of peripheral blood, was drawn from each donor. A sample-barcoded 5' primer and a J-beta primer mix were used in a second PCR of roughly 6 to 11 cycles. Each CDR3 protein gets one entry after TCRdb re-called the 5' RACE reads with MiXCR. The profile covers some 890,000 distinct CDR3 sequences, with just under 30% appearing a single time and 10% taken by the ten largest. The same data also went into a second study, on T cells of mothers and their children.

Sequencing used blood. The receptor was isolated from a woman between 40 and 50 years old in good health. V usage is TRBV12-3 or TRBV12-4 and J usage is TRBJ2-7; D perhaps matches TRBD2 (5 bases). This CDR3 reads CASSFQDLGYEQYF. The DNA for the CDR3 is TGTGCCAGCAGTTTTCAGGACTTAGGCTACGAGCAGTACTTC.